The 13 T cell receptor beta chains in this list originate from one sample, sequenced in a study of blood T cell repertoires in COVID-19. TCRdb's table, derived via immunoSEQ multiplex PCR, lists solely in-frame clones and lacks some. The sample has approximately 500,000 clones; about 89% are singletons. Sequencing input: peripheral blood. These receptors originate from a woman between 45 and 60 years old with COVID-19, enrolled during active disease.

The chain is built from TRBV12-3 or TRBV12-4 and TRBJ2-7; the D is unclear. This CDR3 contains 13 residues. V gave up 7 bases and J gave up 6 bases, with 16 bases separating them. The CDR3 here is CASTLPSRPEQYF. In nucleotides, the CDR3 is TGTGCCAGCACCCTTCCTAGTCGCCCCGAGCAGTACTTC.

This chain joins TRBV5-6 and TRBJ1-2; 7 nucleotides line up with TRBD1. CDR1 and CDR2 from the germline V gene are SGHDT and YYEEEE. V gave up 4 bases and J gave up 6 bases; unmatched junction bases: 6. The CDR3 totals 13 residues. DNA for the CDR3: TGTGCCAGCAGCGTGGGACAGCCTGATGGCTACACCTTC. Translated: CASSVGQPDGYTF.

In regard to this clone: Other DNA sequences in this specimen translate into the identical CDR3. CDR3 protein: CASSLNRGGYTF. For the CDR3, the DNA is TGTGCCAGCAGTTTAAACCGGGGAGGCTACACCTTC. This chain links TRBV28 with TRBJ1-2; unclear D gene. The CDR3 length is 12 residues. Trimming removed 2 bases from V and 8 bases from J, with 9 bases in between. Per germline, CDR1 MDHEN and CDR2 SYDVKM.

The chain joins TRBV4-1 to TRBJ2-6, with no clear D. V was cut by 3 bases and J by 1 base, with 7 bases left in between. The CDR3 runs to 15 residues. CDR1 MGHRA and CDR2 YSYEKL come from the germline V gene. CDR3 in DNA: TGCGCCAGCAGCCAGTTAGTTTCTGGGGCCAACGTCCTGACTTTC. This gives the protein CASSQLVSGANVLTF.

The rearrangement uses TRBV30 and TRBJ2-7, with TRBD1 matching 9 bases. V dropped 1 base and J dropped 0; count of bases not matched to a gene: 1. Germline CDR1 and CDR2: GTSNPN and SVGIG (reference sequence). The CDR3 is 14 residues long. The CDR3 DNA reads TGTGCCTGGAGTGGGGACAGGGACTCCTACGAGCAGTACTTC. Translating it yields CAWSGDRDSYEQYF.

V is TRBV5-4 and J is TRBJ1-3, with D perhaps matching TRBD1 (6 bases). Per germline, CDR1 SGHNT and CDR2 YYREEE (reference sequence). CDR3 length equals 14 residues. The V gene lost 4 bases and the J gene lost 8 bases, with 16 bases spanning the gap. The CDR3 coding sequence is TGTGCCAGCAGCCTCTACAGGGCAGGAGACACCATATATTTT. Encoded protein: CASSLYRAGDTIYF.

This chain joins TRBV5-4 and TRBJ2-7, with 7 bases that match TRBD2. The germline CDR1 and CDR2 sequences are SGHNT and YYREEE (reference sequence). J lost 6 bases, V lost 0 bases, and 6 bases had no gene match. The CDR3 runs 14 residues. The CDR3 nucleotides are TGTGCCAGCAGCTTGGCGGGGGGAGTGTCCGAGCAGTACTTC. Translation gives CASSLAGGVSEQYF.

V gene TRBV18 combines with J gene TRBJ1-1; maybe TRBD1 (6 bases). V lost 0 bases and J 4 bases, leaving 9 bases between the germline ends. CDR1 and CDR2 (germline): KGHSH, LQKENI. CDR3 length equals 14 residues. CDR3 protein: CASSPPGGITEAFF. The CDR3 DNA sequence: TGTGCCAGCTCACCACCAGGGGGAATCACTGAAGCTTTCTTT.

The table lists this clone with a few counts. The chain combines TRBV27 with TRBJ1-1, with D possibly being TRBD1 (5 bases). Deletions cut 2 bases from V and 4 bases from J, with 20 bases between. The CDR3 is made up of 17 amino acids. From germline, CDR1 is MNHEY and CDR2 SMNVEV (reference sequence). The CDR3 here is CASSLRGGSGRGTEAFF. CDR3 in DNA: TGTGCCAGCAGTTTAAGAGGAGGGAGTGGGAGGGGCACTGAAGCTTTCTTT.

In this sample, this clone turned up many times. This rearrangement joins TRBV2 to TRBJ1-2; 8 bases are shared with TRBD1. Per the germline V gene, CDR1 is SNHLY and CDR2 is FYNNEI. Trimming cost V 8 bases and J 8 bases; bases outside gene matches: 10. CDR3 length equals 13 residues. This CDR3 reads CASRQGTVEGYTF. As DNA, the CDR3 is TGTGCCAGCCGACAGGGGACAGTTGAGGGCTACACCTTC.

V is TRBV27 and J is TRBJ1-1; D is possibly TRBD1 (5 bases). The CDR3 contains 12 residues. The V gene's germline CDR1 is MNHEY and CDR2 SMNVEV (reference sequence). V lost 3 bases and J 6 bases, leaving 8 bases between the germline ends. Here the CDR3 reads CASSFPGSEAFF. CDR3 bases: TGTGCCAGCAGTTTTCCAGGGTCTGAAGCTTTCTTT.

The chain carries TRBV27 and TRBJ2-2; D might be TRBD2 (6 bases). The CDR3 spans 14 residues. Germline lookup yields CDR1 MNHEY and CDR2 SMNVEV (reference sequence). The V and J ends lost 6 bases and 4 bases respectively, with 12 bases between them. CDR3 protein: CASRDYGGTGELFF. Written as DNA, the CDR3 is TGTGCCAGCAGGGACTACGGGGGCACCGGGGAGCTGTTTTTT.

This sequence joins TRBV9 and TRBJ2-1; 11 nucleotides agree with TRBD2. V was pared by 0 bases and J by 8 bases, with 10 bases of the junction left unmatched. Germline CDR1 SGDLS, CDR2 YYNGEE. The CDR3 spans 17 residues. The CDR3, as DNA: TGTGCCAGCAGCGTAGGGGCTAGCGGGGGGAGTATTCATGAGCAGTTCTTC. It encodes CASSVGASGGSIHEQFF.